This record concerns one T cell receptor beta chain sequence. What antigen it recognizes has not been identified. No base qualities exist here, and no much larger clone lies one base off it. The germline V gene (reference sequence) supplies CDR1 LGHDT and CDR2 YNNKEL. V gives up 2 bases and J gives up 4 bases, and the segment between their germline ends measures 12 bases. The CDR3 spans 15 residues, from the cysteine through the phenylalanine. Only the CDR3 portion is preserved as DNA: 45 bases, with reading frame beginning at the first base. The data were obtained in a study of blood T cell repertoires in COVID-19 (dated by TCRdb to 2020 to 2021). As for the study more broadly: Collaborator samples came from the United States, Italy and Spain and covered acute and convalescent phases of COVID-19. The material from the prospective study consisted of cDNA or gDNA derived from T cells, B-cell-depleted T cells, or PBMCs. Deeply sampled blood TCRbeta repertoires from subjects exposed to, actively infected with, or recovered from COVID-19 were included in the dataset. The repertoires were released in a freely available public database intended as a resource for research on the immune response to SARS-CoV-2. The samples were drawn from the first 160 participants of the ongoing ImmuneRACE study and from 950 to 1,500 subjects provided by 6 global collaborators. A de-identified subject ID, COVID-19 status, age in years and sex were almost always included in the sample metadata. HLA class I and class II types, where available, came from metadata supplied by the sample provider rather than from assay-based typing. General conclusions and limits of the study: How much clinical and demographic metadata was included differed by source and by participant, and the metadata was provided uncurated.

The collaborating institutions used their own protocols to collect whole blood in K2EDTA tubes. For TCRbeta analysis, collaborator samples were shipped as frozen whole blood, as isolated PBMCs, or as DNA extracted from either sample type. TCRbeta CDR3 regions were amplified from genomic DNA by means of the immunoSEQ Assay, a bias-controlled multiplex PCR. On the study's bioinformatics: The number of nucleated cells in each sample was estimated from the amplification of reference gene primers within the assay. To quantify the absolute abundance of each unique TCRbeta CDR3 rearrangement, sequence reads were collapsed and filtered. Productive Simpson clonality was computed per sample as the square root of Simpson's diversity index over productive rearrangements. In its TCRdb copy, this immuneACCESS table keeps in-frame sequences only and misses some clones. Where compared with another copy, unresolved V genes explain less than half of these, and the others have no known cause. V and J calls and clone size follow that table, whereas D and trimming were derived from the DNA. Across this sample there are 100,000 or so clones, with around 80% seen only once. The ten top clones hold around 4% of the sample.

The chain is assembled from TRBV3-1 (or the pseudogene TRBV3-2) and TRBJ2-1; the D gene is perhaps TRBD2, from 5 matching bases. The receptor was isolated from a man between 60 and 75 years old with acute or convalescent COVID-19. The specimen sequenced was peripheral blood. The nucleotide sequence reads TGTGCCAGCAGCCAAATCCAGCGGCTTTACAATGAGCAGTTCTTC. The translation is CASSQIQRLYNEQFF.